The clone carrying this TCR beta chain was seen a single time. Original analysis: Estimates of nucleated cell counts were drawn from the amplification of reference gene primers. Sequencing used immunoSEQ multiplex PCR; TCRdb keeps in-frame clones, though not all of them. From that table come the V and J calls and clone size; the DNA was used to work out D and trimming. Found here are around 180,000 clones, more than 80% of them singletons; the top ten hold 5.5% to 7.5%. The data are from a study of blood T cell repertoires in COVID-19. Overall study context: Material from acute and convalescent COVID-19 was sourced from the United States, Italy and Spain. The analysed material was cDNA or gDNA that came from T cells, B-cell-depleted T cells, or PBMCs.

CDR1 SEHNR and CDR2 FQNEAQ come from the germline V gene (reference sequence). The CDR3 runs 14 residues. The ends were cut back, 4 bases at V and 0 bases at J, with 7 bases in the middle. The chain uses TRBV7-9 and TRBJ1-3; D unclear. Input material: peripheral blood. This clonotype was obtained from a human donor in a cohort sampled during active COVID-19. CDR3 residues: CASSSGPSGNTIYF. CDR3 bases: TGTGCCAGCAGCTCAGGTCCCTCTGGAAACACCATATATTTT.